The clone carrying this T cell receptor beta chain was seen at least ten times. Its antigen is not identified. The data were obtained in a study of T-cell memory formation after mild COVID-19. Study as a whole: Clustering of TCRs was largely donor specific.

Using its own MiXCR run on the 5' RACE reads, TCRdb lists one record per CDR3 protein. Of around 110,000 distinct CDR3 sequences detected, 14% appear once; the ten largest clones hold 39%. The germline CDR1 and CDR2 sequences are LGHNA and YSLEER. The CDR3 is made up of 18 amino acids. V lost 4 bases and J lost 0; bases outside the gene matches: 7. Findings and caveats of the study: The main location of contracting CD4+ clones was CM and EM, and that of contracting CD8+ clones was EMRA.

V gene TRBV4-3 combines with J gene TRBJ2-6, with 9 bases identical to TRBD1. Sample: PBMCs or a T cell subset sorted from them (not recorded which). The TCR sequence derives from a man between 18 and 29 years old who had mild COVID-19 (a few samples of this study predate the infection). Cell type and time point are not known. CDR3 sequence: CASSPRDREHSGANVLTF. In DNA form, the CDR3 reads TGCGCCAGCAGCCCCCGGGACAGGGAACACTCTGGGGCCAACGTCCTGACTTTC.